A single sample is the source of the 10 T cell receptor beta chains below, sequenced in a study of beta chain features in type 1 diabetes. The isolated RNA, all of it, was reverse transcribed, so expressed TCRB transcripts were what got sequenced. TCRdb's copy holds only in-frame clones and misses some; the assay was immunoSEQ multiplex PCR. The repertoire holds approximately 150,000 clones, with approximately 9.8% as singletons. Sequencing was performed on central memory CD4+ T cells from blood. These receptors were obtained from a woman aged 40 to 49 in good health.

J is TRBJ2-5 and V is TRBV7-2, with 7 bases fitting TRBD2. The CDR3 contains 15 residues. From germline, CDR1 is SGHTA and CDR2 FQGNSA. Germline trimming cut 3 bases from V and 2 bases from J; bases unmatched to any gene: 6. CDR3 sequence (DNA): TGTGCCAGCAGCTTTCAGGCTAGCGGTCAAGAGACCCAGTACTTC. Encoded protein: CASSFQASGQETQYF.

The chain has TRBV7-9 and TRBJ1-5; the D is unclear. V shed 5 bases and J shed 2 bases, with 10 bases lying between them. CDR3 length: 14 amino acids. Germline CDR1 and CDR2: SEHNR and FQNEAQ (reference sequence). The CDR3 loop is CASSPGRGNQPQHF. In DNA form, the CDR3 reads TGTGCCAGCAGCCCTGGGAGGGGCAATCAGCCCCAGCATTTT.

The rearrangement joins TRBV4-1 to TRBJ1-3, with 9 bases matching TRBD1. CDR3 length equals 16 residues. Trimming at V came to 3 bases and at J to 5 bases, leaving 8 bases not matched to a gene. CDR1 is MGHRA and CDR2 is YSYEKL in the germline V gene. CDR3 sequence reads: CASSQPPGQGRNTIYF. The CDR3 bases are TGCGCCAGCAGCCAGCCGCCGGGACAGGGTAGAAACACCATATATTTT.

The chain has TRBV2 and TRBJ1-6; D is possibly TRBD1 (5 bases). Between the trimmed V and J ends, which lost 8 bases and 5 bases, there was a span of 7 bases. The CDR3 has 12 residues. In germline, CDR1 is SNHLY, CDR2 FYNNEI. The CDR3 protein is CASAGDNSPLHF. The CDR3 bases are TGTGCCAGCGCGGGGGATAATTCACCCCTCCACTTT. Drawing the rest from reference TRBV2 and TRBJ1-6, the complete variable domain is EPEVTQTPSHQVTQMGQEVILRCVPISNHLYFYWYRQILGQKVEFLVSFYNNEISEKSEIFDDQFSVERPDGSNFTLKIRSTKLEDSAMYFCASAGDNSPLHFGNGTRLTVT.

The table lists this clone with a few counts. Other DNA sequences in this specimen translate into the identical CDR3. This sequence joins TRBV9 and TRBJ2-5, with TRBD1 as a possible D gene (5 bases). Trimming took off 1 base at V and 4 bases at J, with 11 bases between the two ends. CDR3 length equals 14 residues. Germline V lookup: CDR1 SGDLS, CDR2 YYNGEE. CDR3 in DNA: TGTGCCAGCAGCGTACAGGGTTCGGGAGAGACCCAGTACTTC. The encoded protein is CASSVQGSGETQYF.

The CDR3 DNA is TGTGCCAGCAGTGTCGCACAGGGGGTTTCCTACGAGCAGTACTTC. The encoded protein is CASSVAQGVSYEQYF. The J gene is TRBJ2-7, the V gene TRBV2; 8 nucleotides line up with TRBD1. Germline V gene sequence: CDR1 SNHLY, CDR2 FYNNEI. This CDR3 contains 15 residues. The V gene end was trimmed by 4 bases and the J gene end by 1 base; junction bases not matched to a gene: 6.

This clone has just a few counts. J is TRBJ1-1 and V is TRBV7-2; D possibly corresponds to TRBD1 (6 bases). Trimming took 3 bases from V and 11 from J, leaving 16 bases between them. CDR1 and CDR2 (germline): SGHTA, FQGNSA. CDR3 size: 13 residues. The CDR3 loop reads CASSLLDSGIAFF. DNA of the CDR3: TGTGCCAGCAGCTTGCTGGACAGTGGGATCGCTTTCTTT.

V and J are TRBV28 and TRBJ1-1; D not resolved. CDR3 length equals 13 residues. With 3 bases removed from V and 4 bases from J, the gap between germline ends came to 9 bases. Germline values: CDR1 MDHEN, CDR2 SYDVKM. The CDR3 region has the DNA TGTGCCAGCAGTTTGGGCAGCTTCACTGAAGCTTTCTTT. Translation gives CASSLGSFTEAFF.

This clone turned up a few times. V is TRBV18 and J is TRBJ2-7; 9 bases align to TRBD1. The V gene's germline CDR1 is KGHSH and CDR2 LQKENI. The CDR3 is 14 residues long. V dropped 6 bases and J dropped 7; count of bases not matched to a gene: 10. The CDR3: CASSLQGQGGEQYF. Here the CDR3 DNA reads TGTGCCAGCTCCCTACAGGGACAGGGTGGGGAGCAGTACTTC.

The chain has TRBV14 and TRBJ1-1; D call uncertain. The CDR3 is made up of 14 amino acids. The germline V and J ends were trimmed by 1 base and 4 bases, with 10 bases remaining between them. Germline V CDR1 and CDR2: SGHDN, FVKESK. The CDR3 sequence is CASSQGGSGTEAFF. The CDR3 DNA sequence: TGTGCCAGCAGCCAAGGAGGGTCCGGCACTGAAGCTTTCTTT.